These 8 T cell receptor beta chains share one sample of origin, sequenced in a study of blood T cell repertoires in COVID-19. Assay used: immunoSEQ multiplex PCR; TCRdb lists only in-frame clones, some missing. The sample shows tens of thousands of clones, roughly 88% of them seen only once. The sequencing sample was made of peripheral blood. Every receptor here comes from a human donor in a cohort sampled during active COVID-19.

V and J are TRBV3-1 (or the pseudogene TRBV3-2) and TRBJ1-6, with D possibly matching TRBD1 (5 bases). Germline V lookup: CDR1 LGHDT, CDR2 YNNKEL (reference sequence). Trimming removed 6 bases at V and 3 bases at J, with 12 bases between. This CDR3 has 15 residues. In DNA form, the CDR3 reads TGTGCCAGCAGGCACTCAGACAGCTATAATTCACCCCTCCACTTT. As protein: CASRHSDSYNSPLHF.

The chain employs TRBV28 and TRBJ2-7; D not resolved. The length of the CDR3 is 12 residues. Trimming left V 6 bases short and J 0 bases short, with 6 bases between. Per germline, CDR1 MDHEN and CDR2 SYDVKM. The chain's CDR3 is CASSRYSYEQYF. CDR3 DNA sequence: TGTGCCAGCAGCCGGTACTCCTACGAGCAGTACTTC.

This chain links TRBV19 with TRBJ1-5; a possible D gene is TRBD1 (6 bases). In germline, CDR1 is LNHDA, CDR2 SQIVND (reference sequence). The CDR3 runs 15 residues. V lost 3 bases and J 5 bases, leaving 14 bases between the germline ends. The CDR3 loop reads CASSIKEQGDQPQHF. The CDR3 nucleotides read TGTGCCAGTAGTATTAAAGAACAGGGAGATCAGCCCCAGCATTTT. The full variable domain, completed using reference TRBV19 and TRBJ1-5, is DGGITQSPKYLFRKEGQNVTLSCEQNLNHDAMYWYRQDPGQGLRLIYYSQIVNDFQKGDIAEGYSVSREKKESFPLTVTSAQKNPTAFYLCASSIKEQGDQPQHFGDGTRLSIL.

This chain uses TRBV2 with TRBJ2-1; D perhaps matches TRBD1 (6 bases). Germline V gene data show CDR1 as SNHLY and CDR2 as FYNNEI. Between the trimmed V and J ends, which lost 4 bases and 4 bases, there was a span of 14 bases. The CDR3 extends over 15 amino acids. The CDR3 bases are TGTGCCAGCAGTGTTTCCAGGGGAGCATACAATGAGCAGTTCTTC. It is translated as CASSVSRGAYNEQFF.

V gene TRBV4-2 combines with J gene TRBJ2-5; D unresolved. The germline CDR1 and CDR2 sequences are LGHNA and YNFKEQ. The V gene lost 1 base and the J gene lost 5 bases, with 11 bases spanning the gap. The CDR3 extends over 14 amino acids. The CDR3 DNA is TGTGCCAGCAGCCAAGTACCGGGTCGCGAGACCCAGTACTTC. Protein sequence: CASSQVPGRETQYF.

The chain couples TRBV3-1 (or the pseudogene TRBV3-2) to TRBJ2-7; 10 nucleotides agree with TRBD2. Per the germline V gene, CDR1 is LGHDT and CDR2 is YNNKEL (reference sequence). The V segment lost 1 base and the J segment 4 bases; nucleotides outside the gene matches: 1. The length of the CDR3 is 14 residues. CDR3 sequence reads: CASSQGTSGYEQYF. CDR3 sequence (DNA): TGTGCCAGCAGCCAAGGGACTAGCGGATACGAGCAGTACTTC.

In this sample, this clone turned up a few times. This sequence joins TRBV5-8 and TRBJ1-4; D is uncertain. The length of the CDR3 is 16 residues. The germline V gene has CDR1 SGHTS and CDR2 YDEGEE. Trimming pared 0 bases from V and 8 bases from J, leaving 17 bases between. The CDR3: CASSLGSARRVEKLFF. The CDR3 region has the DNA TGTGCCAGCAGCTTGGGATCGGCGCGGCGGGTCGAAAAACTGTTTTTT.

This clone was observed a handful of times. V usage is TRBV7-8 and J usage is TRBJ2-4; TRBD1 aligns across 9 bases. Germline CDR1 reads SGHVS; CDR2 reads FQNEAQ. The V segment lost 4 bases and the J segment 5 bases; nucleotides outside the gene matches: 3. The CDR3 contains 14 residues. The CDR3 spells CASSYRGRENIQYF. The CDR3, as DNA: TGTGCCAGCAGCTACAGGGGGCGGGAAAACATTCAGTACTTC. Combining the CDR3 with reference TRBV7-8 and TRBJ2-4 gives the whole variable domain GAGVSQSPRYKVAKRGQDVALRCDPISGHVSLFWYQQALGQGPEFLTYFQNEAQLDKSGLPSDRFFAERPEGSVSTLKIQRTQQEDSAVYLCASSYRGRENIQYFGAGTRLSVL.